Listed here are 10 T cell receptor beta chains from one sample, sequenced in a study of radiotherapy plus CTLA-4 blockade in lung cancer. Repertoires were generated with immunoSEQ multiplex PCR, while TCRdb's copy carries only in-frame clones and drops some. The repertoire includes tens of thousands of clones, approximately 76% of them detected once, and around 10% sits in the top ten. Material: peripheral blood, obtained from a patient treated with radiotherapy plus ipilimumab. These receptors came from a human donor with non-small cell lung cancer who had stable disease on radiotherapy plus ipilimumab.

On this clone: The junction shows a germline mismatch at one end, possibly a read error. The rearrangement uses TRBV28 and TRBJ1-2; no definite D call. The CDR3 spans 10 residues. Germline CDR1 reads MDHEN; CDR2 reads SYDVKM. The CDR3 DNA sequence: TGTGCCAGCAGTTCCTCCGGCTCCACCTTC. This codes for CASSSSGSTF.

The table lists this clone with a few counts. The chain joins TRBV6-6 to TRBJ1-1, with D uncertain. CDR1 is MNHNY and CDR2 is SVGAGI in the germline V gene (reference sequence). The CDR3 extends over 15 amino acids. Trimming cost V 2 bases and J 6 bases, with 16 bases left between them. Here the CDR3 DNA reads TGTGCCAGCAGTTACCTACCCCTGGGCCCCGCTGAAGCTTTCTTT. Translation: CASSYLPLGPAEAFF.

V and J are TRBV25-1 and TRBJ1-2; 7 bases map to TRBD1. The CDR3 is made up of 13 amino acids. Unmatched junction bases numbered 3, after V lost 4 bases and J lost 4 bases. Germline CDR1 is MGHDK and CDR2 is SYGVNS. The DNA for the CDR3 is TGTGCCAGCAGTGGAGGACAGGCCTATGGCTACACCTTC. Encoded protein: CASSGGQAYGYTF.

This chain links TRBV10-3 with TRBJ1-4, with D perhaps TRBD1 (5 bases). From germline, CDR1 is ENHRY and CDR2 SYGVKD. The V end lost 0 bases, the J end lost 5 bases, and 10 bases lay between the germline ends. The CDR3 loop spans 15 amino acids. For the CDR3, the DNA is TGTGCCATCAGTGAGTCGGGGCAGCAGAATGAAAAACTGTTTTTT. Translated: CAISESGQQNEKLFF.

This rearrangement joins TRBV9 to TRBJ2-3; TRBD2 aligns across 9 bases. Per germline, CDR1 SGDLS and CDR2 YYNGEE. This CDR3 contains 17 residues. V was pared by 3 bases and J by 0 bases, with 8 bases of the junction left unmatched. This chain's CDR3 is CASSDPWTSDSTDTQYF. The CDR3 DNA follows: TGTGCCAGCAGCGATCCCTGGACTAGCGACAGCACAGATACGCAGTATTTT.

The chain links TRBV19 to TRBJ1-5; D is ambiguous. This CDR3 has 15 amino acids. The germline gives CDR1 LNHDA, CDR2 SQIVND (reference sequence). Trimming shortened V by 1 base and J by 7 bases, and 14 bases separated the two germline ends. The CDR3 sequence: CASSIGTFALQPQHF. CDR3 nucleotide sequence: TGTGCCAGTAGTATAGGGACTTTTGCCCTACAGCCCCAGCATTTT. The full variable domain, completed using reference TRBV19 and TRBJ1-5, is DGGITQSPKYLFRKEGQNVTLSCEQNLNHDAMYWYRQDPGQGLRLIYYSQIVNDFQKGDIAEGYSVSREKKESFPLTVTSAQKNPTAFYLCASSIGTFALQPQHFGDGTRLSIL.

This clone was found once. This rearrangement joins TRBV28 to TRBJ1-2, with 7 positions matching TRBD1. Germline V lookup: CDR1 MDHEN, CDR2 SYDVKM. The ends lost 3 bases at V and 5 bases at J; junction bases unmatched: 3. This CDR3 region has 13 residues. The CDR3: CASSFRGQYGYTF. CDR3 bases: TGTGCCAGCAGTTTCCGGGGACAGTATGGCTACACCTTC.

The chain uses TRBV30 and TRBJ1-5; TRBD1 might be the D (5 bases). V was cut by 0 bases and J by 2 bases, with 8 bases left in between. From germline, CDR1 is GTSNPN and CDR2 SVGIG (reference sequence). The CDR3 is made up of 14 amino acids. The CDR3 sequence is CAWSVQVGNQPQHF. The CDR3 DNA reads TGTGCCTGGAGTGTACAGGTGGGCAATCAGCCCCAGCATTTT.

This rearrangement joins TRBV5-4 to TRBJ1-6; D is uncertain. The CDR3 is 15 amino acids. V was clipped by 0 bases and J by 2 bases, with 6 bases between them. The germline gives CDR1 SGHNT, CDR2 YYREEE (reference sequence). The CDR3 loop is CASSLVQTYNSPLHF. In nucleotides, the CDR3 is TGTGCCAGCAGCTTGGTGCAGACCTATAATTCACCCCTCCACTTT.

This chain links TRBV28 with TRBJ1-3; no clear D gene. The V end lost 8 bases, the J end lost 3 bases, and 14 bases lay between the germline ends. Germline V CDR1 and CDR2: MDHEN, SYDVKM. The length of the CDR3 is 14 residues. CDR3 in amino acids: CASGPLSSGNTIYF. CDR3 sequence (DNA): TGTGCCAGCGGACCATTGAGTAGTGGAAACACCATATATTTT.